These 15 T cell receptor beta chains came from one sample sequenced in a study of blood T cell repertoires in COVID-19. Method: immunoSEQ multiplex PCR; TCRdb's copy keeps in-frame clones and lacks some. Of about 170,000 clones listed, more than 60% were seen once; the top ten hold 2.5% to 3%. The sequenced sample consisted of peripheral blood. The receptors derive from an older man with acute or convalescent COVID-19.

V gene TRBV27 combines with J gene TRBJ2-1; the match to TRBD2 covers 7 bases. In germline, CDR1 is MNHEY, CDR2 SMNVEV (reference sequence). V lost 2 bases and J lost 2; bases outside the gene matches: 6. The CDR3 runs to 16 residues. The CDR3 DNA is TGTGCCAGCAGTTTACTGTCTAGCGGCCCCTACAATGAGCAGTTCTTC. Translated: CASSLLSSGPYNEQFF.

This chain uses TRBV11-3 with TRBJ1-1, with TRBD1 matching 8 bases. The CDR3 length is 13 residues. In germline, CDR1 is SGHNT, CDR2 YENEEA. With 4 bases clipped from V and 11 bases from J, the junction kept 9 bases outside the gene matches. In DNA form, the CDR3 reads TGTGCCAGCAGCTCCCGGACAGGGATTAAGGCTTTCTTT. Amino acids: CASSSRTGIKAFF.

The chain employs TRBV28 and TRBJ1-2; D is possibly TRBD1 (5 bases). Germline assignment: CDR1 MDHEN and CDR2 SYDVKM. The CDR3 extends over 15 amino acids. V lost 5 bases to trimming and J lost 4 bases, with 17 bases between them. Here the CDR3 DNA reads TGTGCCAGCAGTCCCCGGACACAGAAAACCTATGGCTACACCTTC. It is translated as CASSPRTQKTYGYTF.

The J gene is TRBJ2-1, the V gene TRBV7-9; weak D call: TRBD2 (7 bases). There are 15 residues in the CDR3. Germline CDR1 reads SEHNR; CDR2 reads FQNEAQ (reference sequence). With 7 bases removed from V and 1 base from J, the gap between germline ends came to 14 bases. CDR3: CASKIGGLSYNEQFF. The CDR3 DNA follows: TGTGCCAGCAAGATCGGGGGGCTTTCCTACAATGAGCAGTTCTTC.

This chain joins TRBV5-4 and TRBJ2-5; 9 nucleotides agree with TRBD2. V shed 0 bases and J 1 base; nucleotides not matched to a gene: 7. This CDR3 has 17 amino acids. The germline V gene has CDR1 SGHNT and CDR2 YYREEE (reference sequence). CDR3 in amino acids: CASSLGRGGATQETQYF. The CDR3 DNA follows: TGTGCCAGCAGCTTGGGACGCGGGGGGGCCACCCAAGAGACCCAGTACTTC.

The V gene is TRBV6-1, the J gene TRBJ1-5; weak D call: TRBD1 (5 bases). CDR1 and CDR2 from the germline V gene are MNHNS and SASEGT. The CDR3 contains 15 residues. Trimming removed 0 bases at V and 3 bases at J, with 9 bases between. The CDR3 spells CASSEAGGDNQPQHF. The CDR3 nucleotides read TGTGCCAGCAGTGAAGCTGGGGGGGACAATCAGCCCCAGCATTTT.

The gene calls are TRBV30 and TRBJ1-1; D may be TRBD1 (6 bases). The germline V gene has CDR1 GTSNPN and CDR2 SVGIG (reference sequence). V shed 4 bases and J shed 3 bases, with 12 bases lying between them. The CDR3 loop spans 13 amino acids. The CDR3 loop is CAWKQGRDTEAFF. The CDR3 region has the DNA TGTGCCTGGAAGCAGGGGAGGGACACTGAAGCTTTCTTT.

The chain employs TRBV27 and TRBJ2-4; the match to TRBD1 covers 10 bases. The V gene's germline CDR1 is MNHEY and CDR2 SMNVEV (reference sequence). The ends lost 5 bases at V and 4 bases at J; junction bases unmatched: 11. The CDR3 is 17 amino acids. CDR3: CASSRYPGQGTKNIQYF. For the CDR3, the DNA is TGTGCCAGCAGTCGTTATCCGGGACAGGGGACGAAAAACATTCAGTACTTC.

This clone was counted a few times. The chain employs TRBV5-1 and TRBJ1-5; 9 nucleotides line up with TRBD1. Germline V CDR1 and CDR2: SGHRS, YFSETQ. The V and J ends lost 3 bases and 4 bases, in that order; junction bases with no gene match: 2. The CDR3 has 14 amino acids. The chain's CDR3 is CASSSGTGNQPQHF. The CDR3 DNA reads TGCGCCAGCAGCTCCGGGACAGGGAATCAGCCCCAGCATTTT.

V gene TRBV5-1 combines with J gene TRBJ1-4; possible D gene TRBD1, 6 bases. The CDR3 has 17 residues. From germline, CDR1 is SGHRS and CDR2 YFSETQ. The germline V and J ends were trimmed by 0 bases and 0 bases, with 12 bases remaining between them. The CDR3 sequence is CASSLVSGASTNEKLFF. CDR3 bases: TGCGCCAGCAGCTTGGTATCAGGGGCTTCAACTAATGAAAAACTGTTTTTT.

The genes are TRBV27 and TRBJ2-7; the match to TRBD1 covers 8 bases. Looked up from germline, CDR1 is MNHEY and CDR2 is SMNVEV (reference sequence). The CDR3 is made up of 16 amino acids. Unmatched junction bases numbered 17, after V lost 8 bases and J lost 5 bases. In DNA, the CDR3 is TGTGCCAGCGGAATGTTGACAGGGGACTTATTCCACGAGCAGTACTTC. It translates to CASGMLTGDLFHEQYF.

The CDR3 region has the DNA TGTGCCAGCAGCTGGGCACGGGGAGCTAGCACAGATACGCAGTATTTT. It codes for CASSWARGASTDTQYF. The J gene is TRBJ2-3, the V gene TRBV5-6, with D perhaps TRBD2 (5 bases). The CDR3 is 16 residues long. V lost 3 bases to trimming and J lost 0 bases, with 14 bases between them. Germline values: CDR1 SGHDT, CDR2 YYEEEE.

The genes are TRBV19 and TRBJ1-2; no clear D gene. This CDR3 spans 13 amino acids. V was shortened by 0 bases and J by 8 bases, with 10 bases between the two germline ends. Germline V CDR1 and CDR2: LNHDA, SQIVND (reference sequence). The DNA for the CDR3 is TGTGCCAGTAGTATAGATCTTGATACAGGCTACACCTTC. Translation gives CASSIDLDTGYTF.

The CDR3 DNA follows: TGCAGCGCCGGGGGGCGGGGGAAGACAGATACGCAGTATTTT. This gives the protein CSAGGRGKTDTQYF. The chain is built from TRBV29-1 and TRBJ2-3; D possibly corresponds to TRBD2 (7 bases). In germline, CDR1 is SQVTM, CDR2 ANQGSEA. Between the trimmed V and J ends, which lost 7 bases and 3 bases, there was a span of 17 bases. This CDR3 contains 14 residues.

The gene calls are TRBV30 and TRBJ1-2; D is unresolved. The CDR3 length is 13 residues. Trimming shortened V by 0 bases and J by 3 bases, and 8 bases separated the two germline ends. Per germline, CDR1 GTSNPN and CDR2 SVGIG (reference sequence). In DNA, the CDR3 is TGTGCCTGGAGTGTATATAGCTACTATGGCTACACCTTC. Protein: CAWSVYSYYGYTF. The whole variable domain, remainder taken from reference TRBV30 and TRBJ1-2, is SQTIHQWPATLVQPVGSPLSLECTVEGTSNPNLYWYRQAAGRGLQLLFYSVGIGQISSEVPQNLSASRPQDRQFILSSKKLLLSDSGFYLCAWSVYSYYGYTFGSGTRLTVV.